This T cell receptor beta chain was captured by sequencing in a study of blood T cell repertoires in COVID-19. Looking at the study overall: Donors in the United States, Italy and Spain gave samples during acute or convalescent COVID-19. From T cells, B-cell-depleted T cells, or PBMCs came the material, which was cDNA or gDNA.

V shed 1 base, J shed 1 base, and the junction held 3 bases outside the gene matches. CDR1 is LNHDA, CDR2 SQIVND, per germline (reference sequence). The length of the CDR3 is 16 residues. Here immunoSEQ multiplex PCR was the method, and the copy in TCRdb shows in-frame clones only, minus some. The sample consists of approximately 250,000 clones, approximately 82% of them appearing once. Sequencing input: peripheral blood. The chain has TRBV19 and TRBJ2-3, with 9 bases that match TRBD1. This clonotype originated in a man in his fifties or sixties who had recovered from COVID-19. DNA for the CDR3: TGTGCCAGTAGTATAGGGACAGGGGAAGGCACAGATACGCAGTATTTT. Its protein is CASSIGTGEGTDTQYF.